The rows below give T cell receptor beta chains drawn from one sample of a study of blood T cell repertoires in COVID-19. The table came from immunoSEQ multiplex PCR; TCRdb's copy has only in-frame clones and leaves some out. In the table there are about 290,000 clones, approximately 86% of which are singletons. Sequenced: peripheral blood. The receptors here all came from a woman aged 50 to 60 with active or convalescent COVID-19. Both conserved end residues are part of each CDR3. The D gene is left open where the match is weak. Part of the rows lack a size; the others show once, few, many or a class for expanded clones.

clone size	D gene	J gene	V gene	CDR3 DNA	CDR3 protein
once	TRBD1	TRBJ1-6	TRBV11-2	TGTGCCAGCAGCACTGGGACAGGGAGAAGCTATAATTCACCCCTCCACTTT	CASSTGTGRSYNSPLHF
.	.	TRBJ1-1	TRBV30	TGTGCCTGGAGTGTAACGGGTCGGCCTGAAGCTTTCTTT	CAWSVTGRPEAFF
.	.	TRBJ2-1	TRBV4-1	TGCGCCAGCAGCCGGGCGGGGATTTTCAATGAGCAGTTCTTC	CASSRAGIFNEQFF
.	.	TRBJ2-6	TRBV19	TGTGCCAGTAGTATTGGGCCTGGGGCCAACGTCCTGACTTTC	CASSIGPGANVLTF
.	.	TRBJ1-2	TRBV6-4	TGTGCCAGCAGTGAGACTGTTGCGGGGGGCTATGGCTACACCTTC	CASSETVAGGYGYTF
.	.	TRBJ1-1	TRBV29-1	TGCAGCGTTGAGGTTCCCGGGGGAGGTCTCACTGAAGCTTTCTTT	CSVEVPGGGLTEAFF
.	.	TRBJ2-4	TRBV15	TGTGCCACCAGCAGGGAGCGACTAGCCAAAAACATTCAGTACTTC	CATSRERLAKNIQYF
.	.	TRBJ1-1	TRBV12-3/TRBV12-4	TGTGCCAGCAGTTCAACGGGGAACACTGAAGCTTTCTTT	CASSSTGNTEAFF
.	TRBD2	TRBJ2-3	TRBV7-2	TGTGCCAGCAGCTTGGGTAGCGGGAGGGCCAGGGATACGCAGTATTTT	CASSLGSGRARDTQYF
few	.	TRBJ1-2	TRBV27	TGTGCCAGCAGTTTAAGTGTTGGCCACTATGGCTACACCTTC	CASSLSVGHYGYTF
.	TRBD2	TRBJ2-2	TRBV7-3	TGTGCCAGCAGCTTGAGACTAGCGGGAGAAAACGGGGAGCTGTTTTTT	CASSLRLAGENGELFF
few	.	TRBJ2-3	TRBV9	TGTGCCAGCAGCGTAGCGCGGATTACAGATACGCAGTATTTT	CASSVARITDTQYF
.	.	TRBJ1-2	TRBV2	TGTGCCAGCAGTGAGGGCAGGCTTAACTATGGCTACACCTTC	CASSEGRLNYGYTF
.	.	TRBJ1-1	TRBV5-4	TGTGCAGCGGGATACAGGTCCACTGAAGCTTTCTTT	CAAGYRSTEAFF
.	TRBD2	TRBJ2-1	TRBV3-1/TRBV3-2	TGTGCCAGCAGCCAGGACCTACTAGCGGGAGAGAATAATGAGCAGTTCTTC	CASSQDLLAGENNEQFF
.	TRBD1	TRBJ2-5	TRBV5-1	TGCGCCAGCGCCGGGACAGGGGGTTTTCAAGAGACCCAGTACTTC	CASAGTGGFQETQYF
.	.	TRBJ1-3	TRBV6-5	TGTGCCAGCAGTCAGCCGGGGTTAAACACCATATATTTT	CASSQPGLNTIYF
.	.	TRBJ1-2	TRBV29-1	TGCAGCGTTGAAGATCACCAGGGCGGCTATGGCTACACCTTC	CSVEDHQGGYGYTF
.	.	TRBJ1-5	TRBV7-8	TGTGCCAGCAGCTTAGCGAAGGGAAGGGGGGGGCTTTATAGCAATCAGCCCCAGCATTTT	CASSLAKGRGGLYSNQPQHF
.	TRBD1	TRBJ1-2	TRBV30	TGTGCCTGGAGTGAAAAGGGGACCGGACAGGGAAGCTATGGCTACACCTTC	CAWSEKGTGQGSYGYTF
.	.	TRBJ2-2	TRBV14	TGTGCCAGCAGCCAAGATTGGAGGGCCGGGGAGCTGTTTTTT	CASSQDWRAGELFF
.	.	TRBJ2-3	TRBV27	TGTGCCAGCAGTAGCCTGAGTAGGGGCGCAGATACGCAGTATTTT	CASSSLSRGADTQYF
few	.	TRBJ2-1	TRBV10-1	TGCGCCAGCAGTGAAGGACGGGGGGCCGGCTCCTACAATGAGCAGTTCTTC	CASSEGRGAGSYNEQFF
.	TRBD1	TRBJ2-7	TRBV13	TGTGCCAGCAGCTTATCACAGGGGGACGGCTCCTACGAGCAGTACTTC	CASSLSQGDGSYEQYF
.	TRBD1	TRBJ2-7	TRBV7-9	TGTGCCAGCAGCTTACCCGCACGAGACAGGGACTCCTACGAGCAGTACTTC	CASSLPARDRDSYEQYF
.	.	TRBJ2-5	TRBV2	TGTGCCAGCAGTGGTGAGGCAGGGGAGACCCAGTACTTC	CASSGEAGETQYF
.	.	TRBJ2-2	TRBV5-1	TGCGCCAGCAGACTTGGACAGTCTGATCGGACCGGGGAGCTGTTTTTT	CASRLGQSDRTGELFF
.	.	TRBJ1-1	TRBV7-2	TGTGCCAGCAGCTTTCAGGGATGGGGCACTGAAGCTTTCTTT	CASSFQGWGTEAFF
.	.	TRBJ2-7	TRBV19	TGTGCCAGTAGCCGTGTCGTGGACAGCTTCTACGAGCAGTACTTC	CASSRVVDSFYEQYF
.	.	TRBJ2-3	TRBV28	TGTGCCAGCAGTTGGGTCATCGGGAGCGTAGATACGCAGTATTTT	CASSWVIGSVDTQYF
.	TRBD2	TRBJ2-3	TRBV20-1	TGCAGTGCTAGTGGCGGGAGTGAAACAGATACGCAGTATTTT	CSASGGSETDTQYF
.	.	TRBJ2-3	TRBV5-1	TGCGCCAGCAGCTTGGACGGAGATACGCAGTATTTT	CASSLDGDTQYF
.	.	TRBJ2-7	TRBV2	TGTGCCAGCAGGTCGGCAGGTAACCTCCTCAACGCATGCTTC	CASRSAGNLLNACF
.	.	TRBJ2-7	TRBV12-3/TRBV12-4	TGTGCCAGCAGTTCTCTCAGGGAGCAGTACTTC	CASSSLREQYF
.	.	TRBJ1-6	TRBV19	TGTGCCAGTAGTATAGACGCGTATAATTCACCCCTCCACTTT	CASSIDAYNSPLHF
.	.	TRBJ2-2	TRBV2	TGTGCCAGCAGTGAAGCGCTTTGGGGGGAGCCGAACACCGGGGAGCTGTTTTTT	CASSEALWGEPNTGELFF
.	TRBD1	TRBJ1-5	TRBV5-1	TGCGCCAGCAGCAGCAGGGGGCTAAAAAATCAGCCCCAGCATTTT	CASSSRGLKNQPQHF
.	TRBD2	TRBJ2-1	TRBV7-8	TGTGCCAGCAGCCCGAGCCGGGGGGGACTAGCGGCTTACAATGAGCAGTTCTTC	CASSPSRGGLAAYNEQFF
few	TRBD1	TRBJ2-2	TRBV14	TGTGCCAGCAGCCAAGATTTCCGGACAGGAGGGAACACCGGGGAGCTGTTTTTT	CASSQDFRTGGNTGELFF
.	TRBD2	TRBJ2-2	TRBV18	TGTGCCAGCTCACCACTAGCGGGGAACACCGGGGAGCTGTTTTTT	CASSPLAGNTGELFF
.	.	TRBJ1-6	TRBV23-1	TGCGCCAGCAGTCAACCCCCAAGGGACAAGTTCTACAATTCACCCCTCCACTTT	CASSQPPRDKFYNSPLHF
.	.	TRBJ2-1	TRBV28	TGTGCCAGCGGAGGAATCGGGGGTACCTACAATGAGCAGTTCTTC	CASGGIGGTYNEQFF
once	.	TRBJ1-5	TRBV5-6	TGTGCCAGCAGCTTGTATGGCAGGGGAAAGGGCAATCAGCCCCAGCATTTT	CASSLYGRGKGNQPQHF
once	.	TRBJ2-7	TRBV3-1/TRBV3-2	TGTGCCAGCAGCCTAACGTACAGGGTTGGCGAGCAGTACTTC	CASSLTYRVGEQYF
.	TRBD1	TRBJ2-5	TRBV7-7	TGTGCCAGCAGCTCAGACAGGGGCCAAGAGACCCAGTACTTC	CASSSDRGQETQYF
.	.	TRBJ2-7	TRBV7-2	TGTGCCAGCAGCTTAACGGTGATCCGCGAGCAGTACTTC	CASSLTVIREQYF
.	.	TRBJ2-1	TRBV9	TGTGCCAGCAGCTTCGGCGGCTTTTCTCCCAATGAGCAGTTCTTC	CASSFGGFSPNEQFF
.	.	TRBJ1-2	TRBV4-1	TGCGCCAGCAGCCCCACACGCGGGGCAAACTATGGCTACACCTTC	CASSPTRGANYGYTF
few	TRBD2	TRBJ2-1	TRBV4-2	TGTGCCAGCAGCCAAGTAAACGGGAGGGCCGGGAATGAGCAGTTCTTC	CASSQVNGRAGNEQFF
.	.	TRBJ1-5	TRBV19	TGTGCCAGTAGTCAGACAGATAGCAATCAGCCCCAGCATTTT	CASSQTDSNQPQHF
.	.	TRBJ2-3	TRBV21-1	TGTGCCAGCAGCAAAGGGAAAGCCCCAGGACACACAGATACGCAGTATTTT	CASSKGKAPGHTDTQYF